These 2 T cell receptor beta chains share one sample of origin, sequenced in a study of T-cell memory formation after mild COVID-19. TCRdb reanalysed the 5' RACE reads using MiXCR and keeps one entry per CDR3 protein. The table has roughly 610,000 distinct CDR3 sequences, 17% seen once; the top ten hold 8.1%. Sequencing was performed on PBMCs or a T cell subset sorted from them (not recorded which). These receptors came from an adult woman who had mild COVID-19 (a few samples of this study predate the infection). Cell type and time point are not known.

The gene calls are TRBV4-1 and TRBJ2-1; 14 bases agree with TRBD2. The CDR3 is 17 amino acids. Germline CDR1 is MGHRA and CDR2 is YSYEKL. Trimming took 8 bases from V and 3 from J; bases not matched to a gene: 9. The CDR3 sequence: CASSSTSGRAYYNEQFF. DNA for the CDR3: TGCGCCAGCTCTTCGACTAGCGGGAGGGCCTACTACAATGAGCAGTTCTTC.

This clonotype was seen a handful of times. This chain joins TRBV3-1 and TRBJ1-2, with TRBD1 identical over 10 bases. Germline V gives CDR1 LGHDT, CDR2 YNNKEL (reference sequence). CDR3 length: 15 amino acids. Trimming took 1 base from V and 4 from J; bases not matched to a gene: 3. The CDR3 here is CASSQVGTGVYGYTF. The CDR3, as DNA: TGTGCCAGCAGCCAAGTTGGGACAGGGGTCTATGGCTACACCTTC.